This TCR beta chain was identified during a study of shared clonotypes between healthy human individuals. The repertoire was sequenced with immunoSEQ multiplex PCR; TCRdb's copy has only in-frame clones and lacks some. The data contain around 2.5 million clones, roughly 93% of them singletons. About this clone itself: The same CDR3 is also encoded by other DNA sequences in this sample.

The specimen sequenced was naive CD4+ T cells from PBMCs. Subset reported: CD45RA+ positively selected. The sequence was collected from a man younger than 35 in good health. Some clones in this sample may be carry-over from other donors' samples.

CDR3 sequence reads: CATSRGGNYEQYF. As DNA, the CDR3 is TGTGCCACCAGCAGAGGTGGTAACTACGAGCAGTACTTC. The chain combines TRBV15 with TRBJ2-7; D is uncertain. CDR3 length equals 13 residues. The germline gives CDR1 LNHNV, CDR2 YYDKDF (reference sequence). The V gene lost 1 base and the J gene lost 3 bases, with 7 bases spanning the gap. The full variable domain, its missing parts supplied by reference TRBV15 and TRBJ2-7, is DAMVIQNPRYQVTQFGKPVTLSCSQTLNHNVMYWYQQKSSQAPKLLFHYYDKDFNNEADTPDNFQSRRPNTSFCFLDIRSPGLGDTAMYLCATSRGGNYEQYFGPGTRLTVT.